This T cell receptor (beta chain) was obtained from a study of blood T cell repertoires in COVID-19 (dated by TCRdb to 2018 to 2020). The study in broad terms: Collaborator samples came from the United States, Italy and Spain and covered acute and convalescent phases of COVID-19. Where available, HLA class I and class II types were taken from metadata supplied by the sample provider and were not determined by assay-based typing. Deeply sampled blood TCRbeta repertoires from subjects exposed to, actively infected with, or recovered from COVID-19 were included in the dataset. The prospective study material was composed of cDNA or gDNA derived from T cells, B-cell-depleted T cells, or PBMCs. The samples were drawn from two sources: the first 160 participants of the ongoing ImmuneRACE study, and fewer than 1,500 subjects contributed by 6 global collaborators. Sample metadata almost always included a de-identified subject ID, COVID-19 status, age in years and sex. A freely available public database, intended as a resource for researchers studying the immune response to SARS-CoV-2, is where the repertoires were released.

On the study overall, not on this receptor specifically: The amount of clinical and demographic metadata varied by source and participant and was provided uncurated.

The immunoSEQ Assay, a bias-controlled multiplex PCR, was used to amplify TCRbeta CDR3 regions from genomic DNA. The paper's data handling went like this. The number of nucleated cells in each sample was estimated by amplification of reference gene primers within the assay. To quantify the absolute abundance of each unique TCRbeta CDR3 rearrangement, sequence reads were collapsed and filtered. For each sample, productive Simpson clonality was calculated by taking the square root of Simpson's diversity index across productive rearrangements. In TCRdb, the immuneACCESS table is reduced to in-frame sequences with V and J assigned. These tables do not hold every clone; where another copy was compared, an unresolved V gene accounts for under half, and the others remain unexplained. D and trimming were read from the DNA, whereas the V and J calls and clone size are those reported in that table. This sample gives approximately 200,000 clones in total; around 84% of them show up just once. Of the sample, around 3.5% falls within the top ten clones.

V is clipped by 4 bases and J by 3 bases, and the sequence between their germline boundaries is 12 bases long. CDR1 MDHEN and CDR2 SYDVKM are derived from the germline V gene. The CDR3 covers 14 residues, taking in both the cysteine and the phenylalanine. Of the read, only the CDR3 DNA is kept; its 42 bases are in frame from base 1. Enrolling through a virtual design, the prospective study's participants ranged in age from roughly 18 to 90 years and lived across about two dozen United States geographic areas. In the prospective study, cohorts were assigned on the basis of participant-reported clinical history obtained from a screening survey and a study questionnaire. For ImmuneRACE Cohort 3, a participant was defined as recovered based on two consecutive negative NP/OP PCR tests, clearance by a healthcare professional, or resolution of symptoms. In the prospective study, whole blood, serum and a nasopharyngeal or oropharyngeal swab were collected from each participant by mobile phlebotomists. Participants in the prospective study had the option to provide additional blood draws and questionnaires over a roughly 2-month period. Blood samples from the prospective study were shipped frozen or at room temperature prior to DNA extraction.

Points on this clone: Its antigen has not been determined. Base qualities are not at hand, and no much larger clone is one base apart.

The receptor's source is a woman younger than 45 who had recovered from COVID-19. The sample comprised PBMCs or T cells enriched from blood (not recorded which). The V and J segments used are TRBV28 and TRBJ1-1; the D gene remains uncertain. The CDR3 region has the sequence CASSSRTGDTEAFF. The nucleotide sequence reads TGTGCCAGCAGTTCGCGGACTGGGGACACTGAAGCTTTCTTT.